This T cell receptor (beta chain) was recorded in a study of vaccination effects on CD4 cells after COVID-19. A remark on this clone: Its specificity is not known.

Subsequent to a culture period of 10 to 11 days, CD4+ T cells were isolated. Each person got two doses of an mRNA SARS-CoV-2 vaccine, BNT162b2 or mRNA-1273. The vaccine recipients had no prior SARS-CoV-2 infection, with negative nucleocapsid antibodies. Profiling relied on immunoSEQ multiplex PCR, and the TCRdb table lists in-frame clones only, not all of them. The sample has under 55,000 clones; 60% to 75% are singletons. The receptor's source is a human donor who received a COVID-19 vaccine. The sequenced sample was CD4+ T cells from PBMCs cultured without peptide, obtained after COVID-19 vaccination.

The CDR3 here is CASSPAVGPEAFF. CDR3 coding DNA: TGTGCCAGCTCCCCGGCCGTGGGCCCTGAAGCTTTCTTT. The J gene is TRBJ1-1, the V gene TRBV18, with D unresolved. Germline assignment: CDR1 KGHSH and CDR2 LQKENI. This CDR3 contains 13 residues. Trimming left V 6 bases short and J 6 bases short, with 14 bases between. The full variable domain, its missing parts supplied by reference TRBV18 and TRBJ1-1, is NAGVMQNPRHLVRRRGQEARLRCSPMKGHSHVYWYRQLPEEGLKFMVYLQKENIIDESGMPKERFSAEFPKEGPSILRIQQVVRGDSAAYFCASSPAVGPEAFFGQGTRLTVV.